Each of the 11 T cell receptor beta chains below was sequenced from the same sample in a study of beta chain features in type 1 diabetes. TCRB transcripts that were expressed got sequenced, as all of the isolated RNA had been reverse transcribed. Some clones are missing from TCRdb's copy, which holds only in-frame ones; the method was immunoSEQ multiplex PCR. The sample lists more than 150,000 clones, around 10% occurring once. Sequenced: central memory CD4+ T cells from blood. The receptors come from a man younger than 35 in good health.

This clone was found a few times. The chain is built from TRBV5-1 and TRBJ2-3; D possibly corresponds to TRBD2 (5 bases). Trimming took 0 bases from V and 5 from J, leaving 10 bases between them. The CDR3 consists of 14 residues. Per the germline V gene, CDR1 is SGHRS and CDR2 is YFSETQ. In DNA form, the CDR3 reads TGCGCCAGCAGCTTGGCTCGCAGCGGAGATACGCAGTATTTT. Residues: CASSLARSGDTQYF.

This clone has ten or more counts. J is TRBJ2-7 and V is TRBV25-1; D possibly corresponds to TRBD2 (5 bases). V lost 1 base, J lost 5 bases, and 9 bases lay in between. Germline-derived CDR1 and CDR2 are MGHDK and SYGVNS. This CDR3 has 13 residues. The CDR3 nucleotides read TGTGCCAGCAGTGAATGGCAGAGGGACGAGCAGTACTTC. It is translated as CASSEWQRDEQYF.

This clone was seen a few times. The gene calls are TRBV5-1 and TRBJ2-5; 12 nucleotides agree with TRBD2. Germline CDR1 reads SGHRS; CDR2 reads YFSETQ. Trimming cost V 4 bases and J 4 bases; bases outside gene matches: 2. CDR3 length: 14 residues. This CDR3 is CASSPGLAGETQYF. As DNA, the CDR3 is TGCGCCAGCAGCCCGGGACTAGCGGGAGAGACCCAGTACTTC.

The V call is TRBV10-3, the J call TRBJ2-7; D ambiguous. Trimming took off 4 bases at V and 7 bases at J, with 8 bases between the two ends. This CDR3 has 11 amino acids. Looked up from germline, CDR1 is ENHRY and CDR2 is SYGVKD. The CDR3 DNA reads TGTGCCATCAGTGCCCTGAGAGAGCAGTACTTC. Translation: CAISALREQYF.

This clone was counted a few times. This chain links TRBV4-2 with TRBJ1-2, with D perhaps matching TRBD1 (6 bases). V lost 1 base to trimming and J lost 4 bases, with 13 bases between them. The germline V gene encodes CDR1 LGHNA and CDR2 YNFKEQ. The CDR3 covers 15 residues. The CDR3 reads CASSQAPATGYGYTF. CDR3 nucleotides: TGTGCCAGCAGCCAAGCCCCAGCGACAGGCTATGGCTACACCTTC.

There are a few counts of this clone. The chain links TRBV7-2 to TRBJ1-2; weak D call: TRBD1 (6 bases). CDR3 length: 14 residues. The V end was cut by 6 bases, the J end by 4 bases, with 15 bases between. Germline V gives CDR1 SGHTA, CDR2 FQGNSA. The CDR3 sequence is CASSQQGVGYGYTF. The DNA of the CDR3 is TGTGCCAGCAGTCAACAGGGAGTAGGCTATGGCTACACCTTC.

The chain recombines TRBV11-2 with TRBJ2-1; D not certain. The germline V gene encodes CDR1 SGHAT and CDR2 FQNNGV. Between the trimmed V and J ends, which lost 5 bases and 3 bases, there was a span of 14 bases. The CDR3 is made up of 15 amino acids. The CDR3 DNA sequence: TGTGCCAGCAGCCCCTTGGTGAGGCGCTACAATGAGCAGTTCTTC. Its translation is CASSPLVRRYNEQFF.

This chain joins TRBV18 and TRBJ1-2, with unresolved D. The V end was cut by 0 bases, the J end by 4 bases, with 12 bases between. The CDR3 is 15 residues long. Germline CDR1 KGHSH, CDR2 LQKENI. The CDR3 spells CASSPPSTWGYGYTF. DNA of the CDR3: TGTGCCAGCTCACCACCCTCGACGTGGGGCTATGGCTACACCTTC.

This sequence joins TRBV7-9 and TRBJ2-2; TRBD2 might be the D (5 bases). In germline, CDR1 is SEHNR, CDR2 FQNEAQ (reference sequence). This CDR3 region has 16 residues. With 1 base removed from V and 5 bases from J, the gap between germline ends came to 14 bases. CDR3 coding DNA: TGTGCCAGCAGCTTAGGGTCGCTAGCATATACCGGGGAGCTGTTTTTT. It yields the protein CASSLGSLAYTGELFF.

This clone appeared a few times. This chain uses TRBV30 with TRBJ2-4, with 9 bases fitting TRBD1. The CDR3 covers 13 residues. V was clipped by 4 bases and J by 9 bases; unmatched bases: 7. The germline CDR1 and CDR2 sequences are GTSNPN and SVGIG (reference sequence). DNA of the CDR3: TGTGCCTGGACCAACGACAGGGGGGGCATTCAGTACTTC. It codes for CAWTNDRGGIQYF.

The chain employs TRBV20-1 and TRBJ2-7, with D unclear. Germline CDR1 reads DFQATT; CDR2 reads SNEGSKA (reference sequence). Trimming left V 2 bases short and J 0 bases short, with 2 bases between. CDR3 size: 11 residues. CDR3 sequence reads: CSARLSYEQYF. The CDR3 nucleotides read TGCAGTGCTAGACTCTCCTACGAGCAGTACTTC.